Below are 32 T cell receptor beta chains sequenced from a single sample in a study of spatial heterogeneity in lung cancer. TCRdb called the 5' RACE reads again in MiXCR, with one record for every CDR3 protein. The sample carries roughly 39,000 distinct CDR3 sequences, approximately 6.2% recorded once. Regarding time point: sample taken at primary tumor resection. The source was PBMCs, collected at surgery. The source is a female donor with early-stage non-small cell lung cancer.

This clonotype was seen repeatedly, ten times or more. This chain joins TRBV28 and TRBJ2-5; 8 bases agree with TRBD1. Germline trimming cut 5 bases from V and 4 bases from J; bases unmatched to any gene: 12. Germline assignment: CDR1 MDHEN and CDR2 SYDVKM. This CDR3 is 16 amino acids long. The CDR3 loop reads CASSGGRTGSTETQYF. CDR3 in DNA: TGTGCCAGCAGTGGAGGGAGGACAGGGTCTACAGAGACCCAGTACTTC. The full variable domain, completed using reference TRBV28 and TRBJ2-5, is DVKVTQSSRYLVKRTGEKVFLECVQDMDHENMFWYRQDPGLGLRLIYFSYDVKMKEKGDIPEGYSVSREKKERFSLILESASTNQTSMYLCASSGGRTGSTETQYFGPGTRLLVL.

In its sample, this clonotype was seen many times. V gene TRBV7-9 combines with J gene TRBJ1-1, with D unclear. Per germline, CDR1 SEHNR and CDR2 FQNEAQ (reference sequence). The V and J ends lost 2 bases and 5 bases respectively, with 6 bases between them. This CDR3 is built from 12 residues. CDR3 bases: TGTGCCAGCAGCTTAAAAGGGACTGAAGCTTTCTTT. Protein sequence: CASSLKGTEAFF.

This clonotype was found a few times. This sequence joins TRBV3-1 and TRBJ1-3; D perhaps matches TRBD1 (5 bases). V lost 5 bases, J lost 3 bases, and 17 bases lay in between. CDR1 LGHDT and CDR2 YNNKEL come from the germline V gene (reference sequence). The CDR3 length is 16 residues. The DNA for the CDR3 is TGTGCCAGCAGCGGAGACGGGACCCCAATTGGAAACACCATATATTTT. This codes for CASSGDGTPIGNTIYF. The full variable domain, rest sourced from reference TRBV3-1 and TRBJ1-3, is DTAVSQTPKYLVTQMGNDKSIKCEQNLGHDTMYWYKQDSKKFLKIMFSYNNKELIINETVPNRFSPKSPDKAHLNLHINSLELGDSAVYFCASSGDGTPIGNTIYFGEGSWLTVV.

This chain uses TRBV2 with TRBJ2-1; the match to TRBD2 covers 12 bases. The CDR3 has 15 residues. J was trimmed by 4 bases and V by 6 bases; bases with no gene match: 4. Germline lookup yields CDR1 SNHLY and CDR2 FYNNEI. CDR3 DNA: TGTGCCAGCAGCCGCACTAGCGGGGGGTACAATGAGCAGTTCTTC. It specifies CASSRTSGGYNEQFF.

There are many counts of this clonotype. The V and J genes are TRBV7-8 and TRBJ2-1, with D perhaps TRBD1 or TRBD2 (5 bases each). The CDR3 has 17 residues. Germline V lookup: CDR1 SGHVS, CDR2 FQNEAQ. Trimming took 5 bases from V and 4 from J, leaving 21 bases between them. CDR3 protein: CASSQEGRDGYYNEQFF. CDR3 coding DNA: TGTGCCAGCAGCCAAGAAGGCCGGGACGGTTATTACAATGAGCAGTTCTTC.

This clonotype has at least ten counts. V gene TRBV10-2 combines with J gene TRBJ2-7; TRBD2 aligns across 7 bases. The CDR3 has 11 amino acids. Trimming took 6 bases from V and 6 from J; bases not matched to a gene: 2. Germline CDR1 is WSHSY and CDR2 is SAAADI. In nucleotides, the CDR3 is TGCGCCAGCAGGAGGGAGGGCGAGCAGTACTTC. This codes for CASRREGEQYF.

In this sample, this clonotype turned up many times. The chain carries TRBV7-2 and TRBJ2-3; tentative D call: TRBD2 (5 bases). The germline V gene has CDR1 SGHTA and CDR2 FQGNSA. This CDR3 is 18 amino acids long. Trimming shortened V by 4 bases and J by 0 bases, and 20 bases separated the two germline ends. The CDR3 loop reads CASSSIPPADPSTDTQYF. CDR3 coding DNA: TGTGCCAGCAGCTCAATACCCCCAGCGGACCCTAGCACAGATACGCAGTATTTT.

This chain joins TRBV6-5 and TRBJ2-3; 11 bases line up with TRBD2. Germline V lookup: CDR1 MNHEY, CDR2 SVGAGI. CDR3 length: 15 residues. V shed 5 bases and J 5 bases; nucleotides not matched to a gene: 6. The CDR3 loop is CASSQLAGEGDTQYF. CDR3 nucleotides: TGTGCCAGCAGTCAACTAGCGGGGGAGGGAGATACGCAGTATTTT.

This clonotype has at least ten counts. The chain uses TRBV20-1 and TRBJ2-1; 7 positions agree with TRBD2. The germline V gene encodes CDR1 DFQATT and CDR2 SNEGSKA (reference sequence). The CDR3 spans 12 residues. The trim removed 6 bases at V and 16 bases at J, leaving 15 bases unmatched. The CDR3 spells CSARPSGGRQFF. The CDR3 DNA reads TGCAGTGCCAGACCTTCGGGGGGTCGTCAATTCTTC.

V and J are TRBV10-3 and TRBJ2-3, with D perhaps matching TRBD2 (5 bases). This CDR3 is built from 14 residues. The V gene lost 0 bases and the J gene lost 5 bases, with 9 bases spanning the gap. The germline gives CDR1 ENHRY, CDR2 SYGVKD. DNA for the CDR3: TGTGCCATCAGTGAGTCAGGGAGCGGAGATACGCAGTATTTT. This gives the protein CAISESGSGDTQYF.

This clonotype appeared many times. The CDR3 DNA follows: TGCGCCAGCAGCTTTTTGGGGGAGATCTCCGAGCAGTACTTC. This codes for CASSFLGEISEQYF. The J gene is TRBJ2-7, the V gene TRBV5-1; D tentatively reads TRBD1 or TRBD2 (5 bases each). The CDR3 sequence is 14 residues long. Germline CDR1 and CDR2: SGHRS and YFSETQ. V dropped 2 bases and J dropped 6 bases, with 15 bases sitting between them.

The V call is TRBV7-2, the J call TRBJ2-1, with 11 bases fitting TRBD2. The V and J ends lost 5 bases and 8 bases, in that order; junction bases with no gene match: 2. The CDR3 is made up of 13 amino acids. Germline V lookup: CDR1 SGHTA, CDR2 FQGNSA. CDR3 bases: TGTGCCAGCAGCCAGGGACTAGCGGATGAGCAGTTCTTC. Translation: CASSQGLADEQFF. The whole variable domain, filled in from reference TRBV7-2 and TRBJ2-1, reads GAGVSQSPSNKVTEKGKDVELRCDPISGHTALYWYRQSLGQGLEFLIYFQGNSAPDKSGLPSDRFSAERTGGSVSTLTIQRTQQEDSAVYLCASSQGLADEQFFGPGTRLTVL.

V is TRBV20-1 and J is TRBJ1-5; tentative D call: TRBD1 (5 bases). The V end lost 5 bases, the J end lost 3 bases, and 17 bases lay between the germline ends. The germline CDR1 and CDR2 sequences are DFQATT and SNEGSKA (reference sequence). This CDR3 comprises 15 residues. The DNA for the CDR3 is TGCAGTGCTCACGTGCCGGGACGGGACAATCAGCCCCAGCATTTT. Its protein is CSAHVPGRDNQPQHF.

This clonotype was seen a few times. The V call is TRBV6-5, the J call TRBJ1-2; 8 nucleotides line up with TRBD1. Germline V CDR1 and CDR2: MNHEY, SVGAGI. After removal of 7 bases from V and 2 bases from J, the junction contained 9 bases not matched to a gene. The CDR3 has 15 amino acids. The CDR3: CASTRDRRGNYGYTF. In DNA, the CDR3 is TGTGCCAGCACCCGGGACAGGAGAGGGAACTATGGCTACACCTTC.

This clonotype was seen at least ten times. The V and J genes are TRBV7-2 and TRBJ2-3; possible D gene TRBD2, 6 bases. V lost 0 bases, J lost 5 bases, and 12 bases lay in between. Germline V CDR1 and CDR2: SGHTA, FQGNSA. This CDR3 is built from 15 residues. The CDR3 sequence: CASSLASRDLDTQYF. CDR3 nucleotide sequence: TGTGCCAGCAGCTTAGCATCGCGGGATTTAGATACGCAGTATTTT. The full variable domain, in which reference TRBV7-2 and TRBJ2-3 provide the parts outside the CDR3, is GAGVSQSPSNKVTEKGKDVELRCDPISGHTALYWYRQSLGQGLEFLIYFQGNSAPDKSGLPSDRFSAERTGGSVSTLTIQRTQQEDSAVYLCASSLASRDLDTQYFGPGTRLTVL.

This clonotype appeared many times. V is TRBV7-8 and J is TRBJ2-7; possibly TRBD2 for D (5 bases). Trimming shortened V by 6 bases and J by 5 bases, and 11 bases separated the two germline ends. From germline, CDR1 is SGHVS and CDR2 FQNEAQ. CDR3 length equals 12 residues. The CDR3 here is CASRGLSHEQYF. The CDR3, as DNA: TGTGCCAGCAGAGGACTTTCTCACGAGCAGTACTTC.

This chain joins TRBV12-3 or TRBV12-4 and TRBJ2-3; no firm D call. V lost 0 bases and J 9 bases, leaving 16 bases between the germline ends. There are 15 residues in the CDR3. The CDR3 coding sequence is TGTGCCAGCAGTTTAGCCTATTCACCTTCAAGGACGCAGTATTTT. It specifies CASSLAYSPSRTQYF.

This clonotype was picked up many times. The rearrangement links TRBV29-1 to TRBJ2-7; a weak D match, TRBD1 (6 bases). Germline loops: CDR1 SQVTM, CDR2 ANQGSEA. Between the trimmed V and J ends, which lost 4 bases and 6 bases, there was a span of 13 bases. This CDR3 region has 12 residues. CDR3 coding DNA: TGCAGCGTTGCACAGGGAAGGAGCGAGCAGTACTTC. Its protein is CSVAQGRSEQYF.

In this sample, this clonotype turned up a few times. The gene calls are TRBV15 and TRBJ2-7, with D hard to call. CDR1 and CDR2 (germline): LNHNV, YYDKDF (reference sequence). This CDR3 is 16 amino acids long. V gave up 0 bases and J gave up 0 bases, with 12 bases separating them. CDR3 DNA sequence: TGTGCCACCAGCAGAGATTGGGCACTCAGCTCCTACGAGCAGTACTTC. Protein: CATSRDWALSSYEQYF.

The chain carries TRBV6-6 and TRBJ1-1; possibly TRBD1 for D (5 bases). Germline CDR1 and CDR2: MNHNY and SVGAGI (reference sequence). Trimming took 0 bases from V and 4 from J, leaving 12 bases between them. This CDR3 is built from 15 residues. In nucleotides, the CDR3 is TGTGCCAGCAGTTACTCGATCACAGGAGTCACTGAAGCTTTCTTT. It specifies CASSYSITGVTEAFF.

The CDR3 nucleotides are TGTGCCAGCAGCCAAGAGCTAGCGGGGGGAAGAGATACGCAGTATTTT. This codes for CASSQELAGGRDTQYF. This rearrangement joins TRBV14 to TRBJ2-3, with TRBD2 identical over 11 bases. This CDR3 region has 16 residues. V lost 0 bases, J lost 5 bases, and 4 bases stayed unmatched. Germline CDR1 SGHDN, CDR2 FVKESK.

The chain has TRBV3-1 and TRBJ2-5; a possible D gene is TRBD2 (5 bases). The CDR3 contains 16 residues. V was trimmed by 0 bases and J by 4 bases, leaving 15 bases between them. CDR1 and CDR2 (germline): LGHDT, YNNKEL (reference sequence). This chain's CDR3 is CASSQEATGNRETQYF. The CDR3 DNA reads as TGTGCCAGCAGCCAAGAGGCGACGGGGAACCGAGAGACCCAGTACTTC.

The rearrangement joins TRBV20-1 to TRBJ2-4; D is ambiguous. V lost 7 bases, J lost 0 bases, and 10 bases lay in between. CDR3 length equals 13 residues. The germline V gene has CDR1 DFQATT and CDR2 SNEGSKA (reference sequence). DNA for the CDR3: TGCAGTGTGGGTATCTTAGCCAAAAACATTCAGTACTTC. It yields the protein CSVGILAKNIQYF.

This clonotype has only a few counts. The chain recombines TRBV25-1 with TRBJ1-2; D call uncertain. Per the germline V gene, CDR1 is MGHDK and CDR2 is SYGVNS. The CDR3 contains 15 residues. The V end lost 4 bases, the J end lost 2 bases, and 14 bases lay between the germline ends. The CDR3 nucleotides read TGTGCCAGCAGTGGGAGAGGCTGGGAAAACTATGGCTACACCTTC. Translated, it gives CASSGRGWENYGYTF.

V usage is TRBV5-5 and J usage is TRBJ2-5; D may be TRBD1 (6 bases). Germline loops: CDR1 SGHKS, CDR2 YYEKEE (reference sequence). The length of the CDR3 is 15 residues. V gave up 0 bases and J gave up 1 base, with 10 bases separating them. The chain's CDR3 is CASSLGTVIQETQYF. The CDR3, as DNA: TGTGCCAGCAGCTTGGGGACAGTAATCCAAGAGACCCAGTACTTC.

This clonotype was counted ten times or more. The chain joins TRBV11-2 to TRBJ2-7; tentative D call: TRBD2 (6 bases). The CDR3 length is 13 residues. Germline lookup yields CDR1 SGHAT and CDR2 FQNNGV. The germline V and J ends were trimmed by 9 bases and 3 bases, with 15 bases remaining between them. CDR3 sequence: CASARDSGYEQYF. The CDR3 DNA reads as TGTGCCAGTGCACGGGACTCCGGCTACGAGCAGTACTTC.

This clonotype was detected many times. The chain joins TRBV14 to TRBJ2-4, with 15 bases lining up with TRBD2. Trimming cost V 2 bases and J 8 bases; bases outside gene matches: 4. The CDR3 spans 16 residues. Germline-derived CDR1 and CDR2 are SGHDN and FVKESK. Written as DNA, the CDR3 is TGTGCCAGCAGCCAATGGACTAGCGGGGGGGCCTACATTCAGTACTTC. Amino acids: CASSQWTSGGAYIQYF.

This clonotype was counted at least ten times. The chain links TRBV25-1 to TRBJ2-7; D is ambiguous. V was clipped by 9 bases and J by 0 bases, with 12 bases between them. Germline V lookup: CDR1 MGHDK, CDR2 SYGVNS. The CDR3 sequence is 13 residues long. CDR3: CARRARSSYEQYF. The DNA for the CDR3 is TGTGCCAGAAGAGCCAGGAGCTCCTACGAGCAGTACTTC.

The genes are TRBV7-9 and TRBJ2-3; perhaps D is TRBD1 or TRBD2 (5 bases each). Trimming pared 5 bases from V and 5 bases from J, leaving 20 bases between. The CDR3 loop spans 16 amino acids. CDR1 SEHNR and CDR2 FQNEAQ come from the germline V gene (reference sequence). Here the CDR3 DNA reads TGTGCCAGCAGCGCAGGGCGGACTCCGGAGAAAGATACGCAGTATTTT. Residues: CASSAGRTPEKDTQYF.

V is TRBV4-1 and J is TRBJ2-3; TRBD1 matches at 7 bases. Germline-derived CDR1 and CDR2 are MGHRA and YSYEKL. Germline trimming cut 4 bases from V and 0 bases from J; bases unmatched to any gene: 4. The CDR3 is 15 amino acids. This CDR3 is CASSLSQGSTDTQYF. In DNA form, the CDR3 reads TGCGCCAGCAGCCTCTCACAGGGGAGCACAGATACGCAGTATTTT.

In its sample, this clonotype was seen many times. This chain connects TRBV28 to TRBJ1-1, with a weak D call TRBD1 (6 bases). The CDR3 is made up of 16 amino acids. Per the germline V gene, CDR1 is MDHEN and CDR2 is SYDVKM. V lost 6 bases and J lost 1, with 18 bases in between. CDR3 DNA sequence: TGTGCCAGCAGGGGGGCTGCGGCTCAAGAGAACACTGAAGCTTTCTTT. Residues: CASRGAAAQENTEAFF. The whole variable domain, remainder taken from reference TRBV28 and TRBJ1-1, is DVKVTQSSRYLVKRTGEKVFLECVQDMDHENMFWYRQDPGLGLRLIYFSYDVKMKEKGDIPEGYSVSREKKERFSLILESASTNQTSMYLCASRGAAAQENTEAFFGQGTRLTVV.

This clonotype was seen at least ten times. The chain links TRBV7-6 to TRBJ2-5; 7 nucleotides line up with TRBD1. The CDR3 is made up of 13 amino acids. The germline gives CDR1 SGHVS, CDR2 FNYEAQ. Losses at the gene ends were 5 bases for V and 3 bases for J; bases not matched to a gene: 3. CDR3 bases: TGTGCCAGCAGCCTAGGGACAGAAGAGACCCAGTACTTC. Amino acid sequence: CASSLGTEETQYF.